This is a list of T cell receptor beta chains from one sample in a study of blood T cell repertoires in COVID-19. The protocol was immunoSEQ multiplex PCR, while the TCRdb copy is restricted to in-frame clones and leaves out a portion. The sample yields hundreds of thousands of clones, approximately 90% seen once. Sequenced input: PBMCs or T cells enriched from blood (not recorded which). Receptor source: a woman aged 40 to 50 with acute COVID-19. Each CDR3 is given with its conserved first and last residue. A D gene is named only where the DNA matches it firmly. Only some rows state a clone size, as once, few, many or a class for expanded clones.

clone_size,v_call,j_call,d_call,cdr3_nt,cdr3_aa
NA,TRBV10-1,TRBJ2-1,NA,TGCGCCAGCAGCCCGACGGGGGTAGACCGGTGGAATGAGCAGTTCTTC,CASSPTGVDRWNEQFF
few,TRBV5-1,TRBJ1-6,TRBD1,TGCGCCAGAATCGACAGGGACCGAAATTCACCCCTCCACTTT,CARIDRDRNSPLHF
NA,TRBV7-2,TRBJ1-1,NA,TGTGCCAGCAGCTTTACAGGGATTCCTGAAGCTTTCTTT,CASSFTGIPEAFF
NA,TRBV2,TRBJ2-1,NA,TGTGCCAGCAGTGAGGAGACCCCAGCCTTAAAGCAGTTCTTC,CASSEETPALKQFF
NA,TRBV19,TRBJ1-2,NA,TGTGCCAGTAGTACCCGACAGGAGCTAGGGTATGGCTACACCTTC,CASSTRQELGYGYTF
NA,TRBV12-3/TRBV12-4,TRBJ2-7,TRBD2,TGTGCCACACGACTAGCGGGGGACTACGAGCAGTACTTC,CATRLAGDYEQYF
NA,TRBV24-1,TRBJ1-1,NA,TGTGCCACCAGTGAAAAGGGGTACACTGAAGCTTTCTTT,CATSEKGYTEAFF
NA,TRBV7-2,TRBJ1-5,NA,TGTGCCAGCAGCTTAGTCGGGGGTTCTTCCAATCAGCCCCAGCATTTT,CASSLVGGSSNQPQHF
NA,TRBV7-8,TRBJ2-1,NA,TGTGCCAGCAGCTTAGGGGGCGGGACCGATTACAATGAGCAGTTCTTC,CASSLGGGTDYNEQFF
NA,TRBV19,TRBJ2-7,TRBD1,TGTGCCAGTAGTAGGCCAGGGGGATCCTACGAGCAGTACTTC,CASSRPGGSYEQYF
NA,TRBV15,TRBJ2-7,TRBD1,TGTGCCACCAGCAGAATACGGGACAGGGGGAACGAGCAGTACTTC,CATSRIRDRGNEQYF
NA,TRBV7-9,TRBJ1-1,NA,TGTGCCAGCAGCTCCGTACCTACCGACTCCCGAGGGAGCACTGAAGCTTTCTTT,CASSSVPTDSRGSTEAFF
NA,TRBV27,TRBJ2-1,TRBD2,TGTGCCAGCAGTCTAACTGTGGCGGGAGGGTCAGTCAATGAGCAGTTCTTC,CASSLTVAGGSVNEQFF
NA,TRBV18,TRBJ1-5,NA,TGTGCCAGCTCACCTGGAAGGGGGTTTCAGCCCCAGCATTTT,CASSPGRGFQPQHF
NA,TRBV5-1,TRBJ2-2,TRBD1,TGCGCCAGCAGACGGACAGGGTCGAACACCGGGGAGCTGTTTTTT,CASRRTGSNTGELFF
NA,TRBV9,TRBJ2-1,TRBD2,TGTGCCAGCAGCTCGACTAGCGGGAGGGCCGCCGATGAGCAGTTCTTC,CASSSTSGRAADEQFF
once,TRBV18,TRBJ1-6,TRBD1,TGTGCCAGCTCACCAACGCCGACAGGGTCACCCCTCCACTTT,CASSPTPTGSPLHF
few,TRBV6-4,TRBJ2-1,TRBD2,TGTGCCAGCAGTGACAATCCTTCACTAGCGGGAGTTCGTGTTGAGCAGTTCTTC,CASSDNPSLAGVRVEQFF
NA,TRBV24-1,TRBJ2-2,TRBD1,TGTGCCACCAGTGATCCCGGGACAGAGGGAACCGGGGAGCTGTTTTTT,CATSDPGTEGTGELFF
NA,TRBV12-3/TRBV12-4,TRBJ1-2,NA,TGTGCCAGCACCAACGGGGGATTCTATGGCTACACCTTC,CASTNGGFYGYTF
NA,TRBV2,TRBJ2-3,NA,TGTGCCAGCAGCCACAATGGTGCGGGACTTCTAGGTACGCAGTATTTT,CASSHNGAGLLGTQYF
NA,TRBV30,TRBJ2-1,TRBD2,TGTGCCTGGAAAGGCGGGAGCTCCAATGAGCAGTTCTTC,CAWKGGSSNEQFF
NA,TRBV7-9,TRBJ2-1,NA,TGTGCCAGCAGCTTATCGGAGGCTAGCGACAATGAGCAGTTCTTC,CASSLSEASDNEQFF
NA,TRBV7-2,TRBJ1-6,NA,TGTGCCAGCAGCTTACTGGCAGGGGCCATTAATTCACCCCTCCACTTT,CASSLLAGAINSPLHF
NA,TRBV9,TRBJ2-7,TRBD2,TGTGCCAGCAGCGACCGGAACGGTAGCGGGAGGGCCTATCCGGACGAGCAGTACTTC,CASSDRNGSGRAYPDEQYF
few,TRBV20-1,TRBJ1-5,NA,TGCAGTGCTAGTGATCCTAGGGGGGGAGATCAGCCCCAGCATTTT,CSASDPRGGDQPQHF
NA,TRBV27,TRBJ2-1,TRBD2,TGTGCCAGCAGTTTACGGGGACTAGCGGGAGGAGATGAGCAGTTCTTC,CASSLRGLAGGDEQFF
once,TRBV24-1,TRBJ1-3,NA,TGTGCCACCACGGACAGCGGGAGCTCTGGAAACACCATATATTTT,CATTDSGSSGNTIYF
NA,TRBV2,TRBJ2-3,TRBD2,TGTGCCAGCAGTGAGAGCGGGAGGGAACCCTATACGCAGTATTTT,CASSESGREPYTQYF
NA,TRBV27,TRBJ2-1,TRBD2,TGTGCCAGCAGTCCCCTCCACGGGGCTAGCGGAATATCAAATTACAATGAGCAGTTCTTC,CASSPLHGASGISNYNEQFF
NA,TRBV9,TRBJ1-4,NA,TGTGCCAGCAGCCCCAGTCCTAATGAAAAACTGTTTTTT,CASSPSPNEKLFF
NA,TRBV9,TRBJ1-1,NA,TGTGCCAGCAGCGTCCTTACGGGACATTCTTTCCCTGAAGCTTTCTTT,CASSVLTGHSFPEAFF
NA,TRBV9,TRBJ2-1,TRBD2,TGTGCCAGCACCCCGGGACTAGCTGATAATGAGCAGTTCTTC,CASTPGLADNEQFF
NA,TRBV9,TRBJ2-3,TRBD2,TGTGCCAGCAGCGCGCTAGCGGGAGATATAACAGATACGCAGTATTTT,CASSALAGDITDTQYF
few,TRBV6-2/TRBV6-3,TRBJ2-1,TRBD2,TGTGCCAGCAGTTCCTACCCTCTAGCGGGAATCAACAATGAGCAGTTCTTC,CASSSYPLAGINNEQFF
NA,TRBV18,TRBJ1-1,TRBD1,TGTGCCAGCTCGCTATGGACAGGGGAGAACACTGAAGCTTTCTTT,CASSLWTGENTEAFF
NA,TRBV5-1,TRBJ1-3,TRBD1,TGCGCCAGCAGCGACCCGGGACAGGGGGCTAACACCATATATTTT,CASSDPGQGANTIYF
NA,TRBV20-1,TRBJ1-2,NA,TGCAGGGCGGGTGGCTACACCTTC,CRAGGYTF
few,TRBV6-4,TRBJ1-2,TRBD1,TGTGCCAGCAGTGACTGGTCGACAGGGGATGGCTACACCTTC,CASSDWSTGDGYTF
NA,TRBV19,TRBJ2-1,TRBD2,TGTGCCAGTAGGGCATCTAGCGGGACGCCCTACAATGAGCAGTTCTTC,CASRASSGTPYNEQFF